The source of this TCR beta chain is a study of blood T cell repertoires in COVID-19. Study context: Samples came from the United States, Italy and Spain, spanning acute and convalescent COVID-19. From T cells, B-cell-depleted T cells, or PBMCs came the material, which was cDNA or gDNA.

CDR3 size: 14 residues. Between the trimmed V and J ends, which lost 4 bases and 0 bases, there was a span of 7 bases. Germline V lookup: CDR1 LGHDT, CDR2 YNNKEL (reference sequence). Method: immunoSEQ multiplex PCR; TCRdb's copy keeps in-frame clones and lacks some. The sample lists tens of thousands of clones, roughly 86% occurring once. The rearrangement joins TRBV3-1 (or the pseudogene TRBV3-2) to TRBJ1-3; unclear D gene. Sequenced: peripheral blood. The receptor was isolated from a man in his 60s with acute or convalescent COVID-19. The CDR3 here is CASSLGSSGNTIYF. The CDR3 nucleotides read TGTGCCAGCAGCCTAGGGAGCTCTGGAAACACCATATATTTT.